The rows below give T cell receptor beta chains drawn from one sample of a study of T cell responses to AZD1222 COVID-19 vaccine. The method was immunoSEQ multiplex PCR; TCRdb's version includes in-frame clones alone and lacks a portion of them. This table has approximately 75,000 clones, roughly 91% appearing once. This specimen consisted of peripheral blood, obtained 28 days after the second AZD1222 dose. The receptor set was obtained from an adult who received the AZD1222 COVID-19 vaccine. Both conserved end residues are part of each CDR3. The D gene is left open where the match is weak. Only some rows state a clone size, as once, few, many or a class for expanded clones.

D gene: -; V gene: TRBV7-3; J gene: TRBJ2-2; clone size: -; CDR3 protein: CASSARSVTGELFF; CDR3 DNA: TGTGCCAGCAGCGCCCGCAGCGTGACCGGGGAGCTGTTTTTT
D gene: -; V gene: TRBV6-5; J gene: TRBJ1-5; clone size: -; CDR3 protein: CASRGGNKPQHF; CDR3 DNA: TGTGCCAGCCGGGGGGGTAATAAGCCCCAGCATTTT
D gene: TRBD2; V gene: TRBV20-1; J gene: TRBJ2-3; clone size: -; CDR3 protein: CSASEPPWGGGATDTQYF; CDR3 DNA: TGCAGTGCTAGTGAGCCACCATGGGGCGGGGGAGCCACAGATACGCAGTATTTT
D gene: -; V gene: TRBV5-4; J gene: TRBJ2-3; clone size: once; CDR3 protein: CASSLAGSTDTQYF; CDR3 DNA: TGTGCCAGCAGCTTGGCCGGCAGCACAGATACGCAGTATTTT
D gene: TRBD1; V gene: TRBV5-8; J gene: TRBJ1-1; clone size: -; CDR3 protein: CASRVGQGFTEAFF; CDR3 DNA: TGTGCCAGCAGGGTAGGACAGGGCTTCACTGAAGCTTTCTTT
D gene: -; V gene: TRBV4-1; J gene: TRBJ1-4; clone size: few; CDR3 protein: CASSHPLRGWEKLFF; CDR3 DNA: TGCGCCAGCAGCCACCCTTTGCGGGGGTGGGAAAAACTGTTTTTT
D gene: -; V gene: TRBV28; J gene: TRBJ1-5; clone size: -; CDR3 protein: CASTPGLDQPQHF; CDR3 DNA: TGTGCCAGCACTCCCGGGTTGGATCAGCCCCAGCATTTT
D gene: -; V gene: TRBV6-5; J gene: TRBJ1-1; clone size: -; CDR3 protein: CASRRQEKVSEAFF; CDR3 DNA: TGTGCCAGCCGTAGACAGGAAAAGGTGTCTGAAGCTTTCTTT
D gene: -; V gene: TRBV4-1; J gene: TRBJ1-5; clone size: -; CDR3 protein: CASSDTGRNQPQHF; CDR3 DNA: TGCGCCAGCAGCGATACAGGGAGGAATCAGCCCCAGCATTTT
D gene: -; V gene: TRBV6-5; J gene: TRBJ2-5; clone size: -; CDR3 protein: CASSPTAGRETQYF; CDR3 DNA: TGTGCCAGCAGTCCAACGGCTGGCCGAGAGACCCAGTACTTC
D gene: TRBD2; V gene: TRBV7-9; J gene: TRBJ2-1; clone size: -; CDR3 protein: CASSLVAGGQVEQFF; CDR3 DNA: TGTGCCAGCAGCTTAGTAGCGGGGGGGCAGGTTGAGCAGTTCTTC
D gene: TRBD1; V gene: TRBV10-3; J gene: TRBJ1-1; clone size: -; CDR3 protein: CAISNPGQTLEAFF; CDR3 DNA: TGTGCCATCAGCAATCCGGGACAGACTCTTGAAGCTTTCTTT
D gene: -; V gene: TRBV30; J gene: TRBJ1-6; clone size: -; CDR3 protein: CAWSGGGFAPLHF; CDR3 DNA: TGTGCCTGGAGTGGCGGGGGCTTTGCACCCCTCCACTTT
D gene: -; V gene: TRBV7-3; J gene: TRBJ1-1; clone size: -; CDR3 protein: CASSRQQNTEAFF; CDR3 DNA: TGTGCCAGCAGCAGACAGCAAAACACTGAAGCTTTCTTT
D gene: -; V gene: TRBV28; J gene: TRBJ2-7; clone size: -; CDR3 protein: CASSPLGLGHYEQYF; CDR3 DNA: TGTGCCAGCAGTCCCTTGGGCCTGGGGCACTACGAGCAGTACTTC
D gene: -; V gene: TRBV7-7; J gene: TRBJ2-7; clone size: -; CDR3 protein: CASSRQLRGYEQYF; CDR3 DNA: TGTGCTAGCAGCCGACAGTTGAGGGGTTACGAGCAGTACTTC
D gene: TRBD1; V gene: TRBV5-1; J gene: TRBJ2-3; clone size: -; CDR3 protein: CASSLMGQGTDTQYF; CDR3 DNA: TGCGCCAGCAGCTTAATGGGACAGGGCACAGATACGCAGTATTTT
D gene: TRBD1; V gene: TRBV3-1/TRBV3-2; J gene: TRBJ1-2; clone size: -; CDR3 protein: CASSQGTGGLCYTF; CDR3 DNA: TGTGCCAGCAGCCAAGGGACAGGGGGCTTATGCTACACCTTC
D gene: TRBD2; V gene: TRBV6-5; J gene: TRBJ2-1; clone size: -; CDR3 protein: CASSGTSGGYNEQFF; CDR3 DNA: TGTGCCAGCAGCGGGACTAGCGGGGGATACAATGAGCAGTTCTTC
D gene: -; V gene: TRBV19; J gene: TRBJ1-4; clone size: -; CDR3 protein: CASSGQPNEKLFF; CDR3 DNA: TGTGCCAGTAGCGGACAGCCGAATGAAAAACTGTTTTTT
D gene: -; V gene: TRBV19; J gene: TRBJ1-2; clone size: -; CDR3 protein: CASSRDGQNYGYTF; CDR3 DNA: TGTGCCAGTAGTCGGGACGGCCAGAACTATGGCTACACCTTC
D gene: TRBD2; V gene: TRBV5-1; J gene: TRBJ2-7; clone size: -; CDR3 protein: CASRRDYFYEQYF; CDR3 DNA: TGCGCCAGCAGGAGGGACTACTTCTACGAGCAGTACTTC
D gene: -; V gene: TRBV7-9; J gene: TRBJ1-2; clone size: few; CDR3 protein: CASSPSGGYTF; CDR3 DNA: TGTGCCAGCAGCCCCAGTGGCGGCTACACCTTC
D gene: -; V gene: TRBV13; J gene: TRBJ2-1; clone size: once; CDR3 protein: CASSSGNEQFF; CDR3 DNA: TGTGCCAGCAGTTCCGGTAATGAGCAGTTCTTC
D gene: -; V gene: TRBV30; J gene: TRBJ1-5; clone size: -; CDR3 protein: CAWDKGFNQPQHF; CDR3 DNA: TGTGCCTGGGATAAAGGGTTCAATCAGCCCCAGCATTTT
D gene: TRBD1; V gene: TRBV28; J gene: TRBJ2-3; clone size: -; CDR3 protein: CASSSDRAGTDTQYF; CDR3 DNA: TGTGCCAGCAGTTCCGACAGGGCCGGCACAGATACGCAGTATTTT
D gene: -; V gene: TRBV30; J gene: TRBJ1-6; clone size: -; CDR3 protein: CAWRAQNNSPLHF; CDR3 DNA: TGTGCCTGGAGAGCGCAGAATAATTCACCCCTCCACTTT
D gene: -; V gene: TRBV15; J gene: TRBJ1-1; clone size: -; CDR3 protein: CATSRESRRSARTEAFF; CDR3 DNA: TGTGCCACCAGCAGAGAGTCCAGACGTTCTGCTCGCACTGAAGCTTTCTTT
D gene: -; V gene: TRBV21-1; J gene: TRBJ1-6; clone size: -; CDR3 protein: CASSKGTGMSYNSPLHF; CDR3 DNA: TGTGCCAGCAGCAAAGGGACAGGGATGTCCTATAATTCACCCCTCCACTTT
D gene: -; V gene: TRBV7-2; J gene: TRBJ2-1; clone size: -; CDR3 protein: CASSSPGLVHNEQFF; CDR3 DNA: TGTGCCAGCAGCTCGCCGGGACTCGTACACAATGAGCAGTTCTTC
D gene: TRBD1; V gene: TRBV4-1; J gene: TRBJ1-3; clone size: -; CDR3 protein: CASSQGTGGLSGNTIYF; CDR3 DNA: TGCGCCAGCAGCCAAGGGACAGGGGGACTCTCTGGAAACACCATATATTTT
D gene: -; V gene: TRBV6-1; J gene: TRBJ1-1; clone size: -; CDR3 protein: CASSEYGGRMAFF; CDR3 DNA: TGTGCCAGCAGTGAATACGGGGGGCGCATGGCTTTCTTT
D gene: TRBD1; V gene: TRBV28; J gene: TRBJ1-5; clone size: -; CDR3 protein: CASSSRTGSAQPQHF; CDR3 DNA: TGTGCCAGCAGTTCGCGGACAGGGTCCGCTCAGCCCCAGCATTTT
D gene: -; V gene: TRBV10-3; J gene: TRBJ1-3; clone size: -; CDR3 protein: CAISPRIDRPTIYF; CDR3 DNA: TGTGCCATCAGCCCCAGGATCGACAGGCCTACCATATATTTT
D gene: -; V gene: TRBV2; J gene: TRBJ1-5; clone size: -; CDR3 protein: CASSVNQPQHF; CDR3 DNA: TGTGCCAGCAGTGTAAACCAGCCCCAGCATTTT